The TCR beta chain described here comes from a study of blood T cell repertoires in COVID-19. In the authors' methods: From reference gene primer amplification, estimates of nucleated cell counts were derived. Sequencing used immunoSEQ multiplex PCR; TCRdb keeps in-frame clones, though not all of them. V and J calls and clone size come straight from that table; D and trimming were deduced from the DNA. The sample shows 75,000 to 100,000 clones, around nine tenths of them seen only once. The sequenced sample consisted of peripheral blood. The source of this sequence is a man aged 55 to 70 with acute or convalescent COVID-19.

CDR3 bases: TGTGCCAGCAGAGAGGGACAGGGGATCTATGGCTACACCTTC. Translating it yields CASREGQGIYGYTF. This rearrangement joins TRBV7-9 to TRBJ1-2; the match to TRBD1 covers 10 bases. In germline, CDR1 is SEHNR, CDR2 FQNEAQ (reference sequence). Germline trimming cut 6 bases from V and 4 bases from J; bases unmatched to any gene: 5. The CDR3 loop spans 14 amino acids.